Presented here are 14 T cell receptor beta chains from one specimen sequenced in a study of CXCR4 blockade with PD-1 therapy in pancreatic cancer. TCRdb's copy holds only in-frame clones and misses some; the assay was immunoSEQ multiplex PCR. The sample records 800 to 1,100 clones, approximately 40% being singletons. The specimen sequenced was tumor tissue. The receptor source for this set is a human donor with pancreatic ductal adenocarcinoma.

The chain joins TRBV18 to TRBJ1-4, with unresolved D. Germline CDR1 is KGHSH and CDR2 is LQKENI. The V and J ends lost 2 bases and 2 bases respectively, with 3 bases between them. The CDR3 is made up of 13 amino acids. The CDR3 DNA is TGTGCCAGCTCACCAATGACTAATGAAAAACTGTTTTTT. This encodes CASSPMTNEKLFF.

The CDR3, as DNA: TGTGCCAGCAGTGGCAGGGGGTCGGGCAATCAGCCCCAGCATTTT. The encoded protein is CASSGRGSGNQPQHF. The rearrangement uses TRBV25-1 and TRBJ1-5, with 7 positions matching TRBD1. Losses at the gene ends were 4 bases for V and 2 bases for J; bases not matched to a gene: 5. The CDR3 sequence is 15 residues long. Germline V gene lookup returns CDR1 MGHDK and CDR2 SYGVNS.

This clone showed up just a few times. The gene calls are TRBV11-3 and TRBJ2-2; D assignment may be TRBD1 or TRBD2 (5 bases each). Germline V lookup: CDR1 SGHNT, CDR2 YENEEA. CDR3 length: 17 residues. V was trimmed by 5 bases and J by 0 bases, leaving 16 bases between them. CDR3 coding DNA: TGTGCCAGCAGCCCGAGCCCGGGACGGACGAACACCGGGGAGCTGTTTTTT. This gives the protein CASSPSPGRTNTGELFF.

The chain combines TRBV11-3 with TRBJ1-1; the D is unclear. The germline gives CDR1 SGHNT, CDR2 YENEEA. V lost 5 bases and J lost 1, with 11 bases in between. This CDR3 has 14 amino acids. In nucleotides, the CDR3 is TGTGCCAGCAGCCCAGGACGGGAGAACACTGAAGCTTTCTTT. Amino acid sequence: CASSPGRENTEAFF.

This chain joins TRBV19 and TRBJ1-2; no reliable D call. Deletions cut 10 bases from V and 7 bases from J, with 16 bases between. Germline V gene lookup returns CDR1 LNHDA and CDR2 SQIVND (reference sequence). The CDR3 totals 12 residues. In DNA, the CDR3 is TGTGCCACCCACCTTCCGGGGTTTGGCTACACCTTC. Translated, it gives CATHLPGFGYTF.

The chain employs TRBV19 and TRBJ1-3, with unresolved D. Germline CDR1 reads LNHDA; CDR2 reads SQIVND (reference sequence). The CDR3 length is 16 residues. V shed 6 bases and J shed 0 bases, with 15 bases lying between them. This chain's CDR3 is CASRRGRGSSGNTIYF. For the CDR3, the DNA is TGTGCCAGTAGAAGAGGGAGAGGGAGCTCTGGAAACACCATATATTTT.

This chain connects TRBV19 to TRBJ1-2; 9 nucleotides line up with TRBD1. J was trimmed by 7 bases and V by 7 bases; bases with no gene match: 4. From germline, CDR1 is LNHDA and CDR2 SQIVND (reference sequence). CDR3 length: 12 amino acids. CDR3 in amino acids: CASKTGGSGYTF. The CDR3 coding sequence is TGTGCCAGTAAGACAGGGGGAAGTGGCTACACCTTC.

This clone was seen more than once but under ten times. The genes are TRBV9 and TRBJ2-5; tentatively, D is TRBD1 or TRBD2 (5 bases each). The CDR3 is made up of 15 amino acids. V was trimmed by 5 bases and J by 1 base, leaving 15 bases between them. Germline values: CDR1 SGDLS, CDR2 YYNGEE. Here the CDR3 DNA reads TGTGCCAGCAGTGTGAGGTCGGGGACCCAAGAGACCCAGTACTTC. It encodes CASSVRSGTQETQYF.

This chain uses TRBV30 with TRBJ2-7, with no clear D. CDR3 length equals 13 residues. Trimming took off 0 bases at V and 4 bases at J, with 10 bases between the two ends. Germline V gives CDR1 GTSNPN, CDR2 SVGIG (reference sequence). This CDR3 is CAWSVPSKYEQYF. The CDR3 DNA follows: TGTGCCTGGAGTGTACCCTCTAAGTACGAGCAGTACTTC.

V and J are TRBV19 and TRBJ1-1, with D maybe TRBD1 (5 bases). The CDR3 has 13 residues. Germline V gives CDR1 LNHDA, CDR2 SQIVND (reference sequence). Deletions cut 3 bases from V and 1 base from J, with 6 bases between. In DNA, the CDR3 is TGTGCCAGTAGTATTACAGGGAACACTGAAGCTTTCTTT. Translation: CASSITGNTEAFF.

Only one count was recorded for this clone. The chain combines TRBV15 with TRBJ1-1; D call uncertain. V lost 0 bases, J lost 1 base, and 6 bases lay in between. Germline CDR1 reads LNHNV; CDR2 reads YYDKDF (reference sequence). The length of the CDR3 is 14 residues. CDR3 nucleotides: TGTGCCACCAGCAGAGATTTGGCGAACACTGAAGCTTTCTTT. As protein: CATSRDLANTEAFF.

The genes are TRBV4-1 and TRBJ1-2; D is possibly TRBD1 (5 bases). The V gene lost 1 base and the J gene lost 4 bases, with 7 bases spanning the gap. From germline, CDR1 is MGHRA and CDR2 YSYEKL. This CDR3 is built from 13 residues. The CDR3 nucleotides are TGCGCCAGCAGCCAAGGGGGACGCTATGGCTACACCTTC. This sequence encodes CASSQGGRYGYTF.

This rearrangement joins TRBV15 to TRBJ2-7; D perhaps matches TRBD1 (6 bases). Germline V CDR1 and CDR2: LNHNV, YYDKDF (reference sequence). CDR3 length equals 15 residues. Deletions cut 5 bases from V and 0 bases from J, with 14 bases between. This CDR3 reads CATSARQESSYEQYF. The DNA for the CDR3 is TGTGCCACCAGCGCGCGACAGGAGAGCTCCTACGAGCAGTACTTC.

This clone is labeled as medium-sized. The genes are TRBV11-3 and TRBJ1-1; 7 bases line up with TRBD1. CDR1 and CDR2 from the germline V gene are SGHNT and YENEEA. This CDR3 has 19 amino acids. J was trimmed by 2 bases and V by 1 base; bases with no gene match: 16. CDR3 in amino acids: CASSLVVSGGTKGNTEAFF. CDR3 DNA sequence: TGTGCCAGCAGCTTAGTAGTGTCAGGGGGGACGAAGGGAAACACTGAAGCTTTCTTT.